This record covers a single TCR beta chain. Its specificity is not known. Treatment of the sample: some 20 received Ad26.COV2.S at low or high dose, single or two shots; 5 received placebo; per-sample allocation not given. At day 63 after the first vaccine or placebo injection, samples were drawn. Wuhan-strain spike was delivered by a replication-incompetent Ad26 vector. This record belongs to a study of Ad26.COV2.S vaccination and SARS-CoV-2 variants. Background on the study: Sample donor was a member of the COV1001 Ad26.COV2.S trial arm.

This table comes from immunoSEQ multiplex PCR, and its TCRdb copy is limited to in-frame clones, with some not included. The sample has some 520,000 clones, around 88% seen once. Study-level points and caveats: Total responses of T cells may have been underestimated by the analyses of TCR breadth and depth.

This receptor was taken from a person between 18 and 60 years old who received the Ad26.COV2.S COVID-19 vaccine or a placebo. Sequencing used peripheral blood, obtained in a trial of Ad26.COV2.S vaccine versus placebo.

The DNA for the CDR3 is TGTGCCAGCACAGGGGGCTGGATCACTGAAGCTTTCTTT. Its translation is CASTGGWITEAFF. The chain recombines TRBV19 with TRBJ1-1; 9 bases agree with TRBD1. There are 13 residues in the CDR3. Germline CDR1 LNHDA, CDR2 SQIVND (reference sequence). V shed 9 bases, J shed 4 bases, and the junction held 6 bases outside the gene matches.